This T cell receptor beta chain was obtained from a study of cytomegalovirus exposure and HLA in healthy donors. V was shortened by 2 bases and J by 4 bases, with 6 bases between the two germline ends. Germline values: CDR1 SEHNR, CDR2 FQNEAQ (reference sequence). This CDR3 has 13 amino acids. In the PCR, 60 Vbeta and 13 Jbeta primers were used. Some clones are missing from TCRdb's copy, which holds only in-frame ones; the method was immunoSEQ multiplex PCR. There are about 180,000 clones in the sample; approximately 72% occur only once, and 2% to 3% lies in the top ten. This chain links TRBV7-9 with TRBJ1-5; maybe TRBD1 (6 bases). The sequencing input was PBMCs. The source of this sequence is a female donor in good health and CMV-seronegative. The DNA for the CDR3 is TGTGCCAGCAGCTTAAGGGGGAATCAGCCCCAGCATTTT. It encodes CASSLRGNQPQHF.